Listed below are T cell receptor beta chains from one sample, sequenced in a study of vaccination and CD4 T cells after COVID-19. TCRdb independently ran MiXCR on the PCR reads; one entry per CDR3 protein. This sample has several thousand distinct CDR3 sequences, with roughly 35% found just once. These receptors have no identified antigens. Material: cultured CD4+ T cells from blood. The receptor set was obtained from a human donor with COVID-19. Both conserved end residues are part of each CDR3. A D gene is named only where the DNA matches it firmly. Size is omitted from some rows. Given values are once, few, many or a class for expanded clones.

V: TRBV7-2
D: TRBD1
size: few
J: TRBJ1-2
CDR3: CASSLTGTGISHGYTF
DNA: TGTGCCAGCAGCTTAACTGGGACAGGCATCAGCCATGGCTACACCTTC

V: TRBV5-1
D: TRBD1
size: NA
J: TRBJ1-6
CDR3: CASSLGQGVPTEPLHF
DNA: TGCGCCAGCAGCCTAGGACAGGGAGTCCCTACGGAACCCCTCCACTTT

V: TRBV6-5
D: NA
size: NA
J: TRBJ2-3
CDR3: CASSFGSTDTQYF
DNA: TGTGCCAGCAGTTTTGGAAGCACAGATACGCAGTATTTT

V: TRBV20-1
D: NA
size: medium-sized
J: TRBJ2-2
CDR3: CSLRTGRAGELFF
DNA: TGCAGCTTAAGGACAGGGAGGGCCGGGGAGCTGTTTTTT

V: TRBV12-3/TRBV12-4
D: NA
size: NA
J: TRBJ1-2
CDR3: CASSSLGDGYTF
DNA: TGTGCCAGCAGTTCCTTGGGAGATGGCTACACCTTC

V: TRBV11-1
D: TRBD1
size: few
J: TRBJ1-6
CDR3: CASKFAGTGDSPLHF
DNA: TGTGCCAGCAAATTCGCCGGGACAGGGGATTCACCCCTCCACTTT

V: TRBV11-2
D: NA
size: few
J: TRBJ1-4
CDR3: CASSPLSLWEKLFF
DNA: TGTGCCAGCAGCCCCCTCTCATTGTGGGAAAAACTGTTTTTT

V: TRBV19
D: NA
size: NA
J: TRBJ1-5
CDR3: CASSIVQNQPQHF
DNA: TGTGCCAGTAGTATTGTGCAGAATCAGCCCCAGCATTTT

V: TRBV20-1
D: NA
size: few
J: TRBJ1-6
CDR3: CSARVTTGRNSPLHF
DNA: TGCAGTGCTAGAGTGACAACAGGGAGAAATTCACCCCTCCACTTT

V: TRBV7-8
D: TRBD2
size: NA
J: TRBJ2-3
CDR3: CASSQNAGGSTQYF
DNA: TGTGCCAGCAGCCAAAACGCGGGGGGGAGTACGCAGTATTTT

V: TRBV5-6
D: TRBD1
size: few
J: TRBJ2-2
CDR3: CASSQVPTGVPGELFF
DNA: TGTGCCAGCAGCCAGGTACCGACAGGGGTGCCCGGGGAGCTGTTTTTT

V: TRBV7-3
D: TRBD1
size: medium-sized
J: TRBJ1-2
CDR3: CASSLTLGDRGGYTF
DNA: TGTGCCAGCAGCTTAACGTTGGGGGACAGAGGTGGCTACACCTTC

V: TRBV5-6
D: NA
size: NA
J: TRBJ2-7
CDR3: CASSLAFQARYEQYF
DNA: TGTGCCAGCAGCTTGGCCTTTCAGGCCCGCTACGAGCAGTACTTC

V: TRBV28
D: NA
size: NA
J: TRBJ1-6
CDR3: CASILTPGNSPLHF
DNA: TGTGCCAGCATCCTCACGCCAGGGAATTCACCCCTCCACTTT

V: TRBV6-5
D: NA
size: NA
J: TRBJ2-7
CDR3: CASSLGAGDYEQYF
DNA: TGTGCCAGCAGTTTGGGTGCAGGGGACTACGAGCAGTACTTC

V: TRBV6-2/TRBV6-3
D: NA
size: NA
J: TRBJ1-2
CDR3: CASSPFAPRVYGYTF
DNA: TGTGCCAGCAGCCCGTTTGCGCCGCGCGTCTATGGCTACACCTTC

V: TRBV30
D: NA
size: few
J: TRBJ1-5
CDR3: CAWSVTGNQPQHF
DNA: TGTGCCTGGAGTGTGACGGGGAATCAGCCCCAGCATTTT

V: TRBV20-1
D: TRBD1
size: NA
J: TRBJ1-5
CDR3: CSARGTVDNQPQHF
DNA: TGCAGTGCCCGGGGGACAGTAGACAATCAGCCCCAGCATTTT

V: TRBV6-2/TRBV6-3
D: TRBD1
size: few
J: TRBJ1-5
CDR3: CASSYSKGAGNQPQHF
DNA: TGTGCCAGCAGTTACTCGAAGGGGGCCGGCAATCAGCCCCAGCATTTT

V: TRBV27
D: NA
size: NA
J: TRBJ1-5
CDR3: CASSPGTHGDQPQRF
DNA: TGTGCCAGCAGTCCCGGGACACATGGGGATCAGCCCCAGCGTTTT

V: TRBV5-4
D: NA
size: NA
J: TRBJ2-5
CDR3: CASSLEPAEQETQYF
DNA: TGTGCCAGCAGCTTGGAGCCAGCAGAGCAAGAGACCCAGTACTTC

V: TRBV18
D: TRBD2
size: NA
J: TRBJ2-5
CDR3: CASSPSGGPRQTQYF
DNA: TGTGCCAGTTCCCCTAGCGGGGGGCCCCGGCAGACCCAGTACTTC

V: TRBV6-2/TRBV6-3
D: NA
size: few
J: TRBJ1-2
CDR3: CASSDSLYGYTF
DNA: TGTGCCAGCAGTGACAGCCTCTATGGCTACACCTTC

V: TRBV6-5
D: TRBD1
size: NA
J: TRBJ1-6
CDR3: CASSYATGGSPLHF
DNA: TGTGCCAGCAGTTACGCGACAGGGGGTTCACCCCTCCACTTT

V: TRBV7-2
D: NA
size: NA
J: TRBJ1-2
CDR3: CASSSTMFNGYTF
DNA: TGTGCCAGCAGCTCTACTATGTTCAATGGCTACACCTTC

V: TRBV6-2/TRBV6-3
D: NA
size: few
J: TRBJ1-2
CDR3: CASSSSGVYGYTF
DNA: TGTGCCAGCAGTTCTTCAGGGGTTTATGGCTACACCTTC

V: TRBV20-1
D: NA
size: NA
J: TRBJ2-5
CDR3: CSATGRGGWEETQYF
DNA: TGCAGTGCCACTGGGCGGGGCGGATGGGAAGAGACCCAGTACTTC

V: TRBV6-2/TRBV6-3
D: TRBD2
size: few
J: TRBJ2-3
CDR3: CASSWTSGGQLTDTQYF
DNA: TGTGCCAGCAGTTGGACTAGCGGGGGGCAGCTCACAGATACGCAGTATTTT

V: TRBV7-2
D: NA
size: once
J: TRBJ2-3
CDR3: CASSLASSTDTQYF
DNA: TGTGCCAGCAGCTTAGCTTCTAGCACAGATACGCAGTATTTT

V: TRBV12-5
D: TRBD1
size: few
J: TRBJ1-6
CDR3: CASGTGDSFRNSPLHF
DNA: TGTGCTAGTGGTACAGGGGACTCCTTCAGGAATTCACCCCTCCACTTT

V: TRBV24-1
D: TRBD1
size: few
J: TRBJ2-7
CDR3: CATSELPDRGHYEQYF
DNA: TGTGCCACCAGTGAGCTTCCGGACAGGGGGCACTACGAGCAGTACTTC

V: TRBV6-5
D: NA
size: few
J: TRBJ2-7
CDR3: CASSFKTDSTYEQYF
DNA: TGTGCCAGCAGTTTCAAAACTGATTCCACCTACGAGCAGTACTTC

V: TRBV11-2
D: TRBD1
size: NA
J: TRBJ2-5
CDR3: CASSTRHNPGTVQETQYF
DNA: TGTGCCAGCAGCACCCGCCACAACCCAGGGACAGTCCAAGAGACCCAGTACTTC

V: TRBV11-3
D: NA
size: few
J: TRBJ2-1
CDR3: CASSLVGQLNSYNEQFF
DNA: TGTGCCAGCAGCTTAGTCGGTCAGCTGAACTCCTACAATGAGCAGTTCTTC

V: TRBV2
D: NA
size: NA
J: TRBJ1-2
CDR3: CASSEVVGSGYTF
DNA: TGTGCCAGCAGTGAGGTCGTAGGGAGTGGCTACACCTTC

V: TRBV10-3
D: TRBD1
size: NA
J: TRBJ1-2
CDR3: CAIRGDREEYGYTF
DNA: TGTGCCATCAGGGGTGACAGGGAGGAATATGGCTACACCTTC

V: TRBV24-1
D: TRBD1
size: NA
J: TRBJ2-2
CDR3: CATSDPRGRDTGELFF
DNA: TGTGCCACCAGTGACCCCAGGGGGCGGGACACCGGGGAGCTGTTTTTT

V: TRBV7-6
D: NA
size: few
J: TRBJ2-6
CDR3: CASSLAPGGTSGANVLTF
DNA: TGTGCCAGCAGCTTAGCCCCAGGGGGGACCTCTGGGGCCAACGTCCTGACTTTC

V: TRBV2
D: TRBD2
size: NA
J: TRBJ2-3
CDR3: CASSEPRLAGGRTDTQYF
DNA: TGTGCCAGCAGTGAACCCCGCCTAGCGGGGGGGCGCACAGATACGCAGTATTTT

V: TRBV4-3
D: NA
size: NA
J: TRBJ1-2
CDR3: CASSQDLGALGYTF
DNA: TGCGCCAGCAGCCAAGATCTGGGGGCGCTGGGCTACACCTTC

V: TRBV19
D: NA
size: NA
J: TRBJ1-2
CDR3: CASRRRAEGYTF
DNA: TGTGCCAGTAGACGACGGGCCGAGGGCTACACCTTC

V: TRBV7-8
D: TRBD2
size: NA
J: TRBJ2-3
CDR3: CASSLGVASGFTDTQYF
DNA: TGTGCCAGCAGCTTAGGAGTGGCTAGCGGGTTTACGGATACGCAGTATTTT

V: TRBV6-1
D: NA
size: NA
J: TRBJ1-5
CDR3: CASSGGTYQPQHF
DNA: TGTGCCAGCAGTGGGGGGACCTATCAGCCCCAGCATTTT

V: TRBV27
D: TRBD1
size: few
J: TRBJ2-7
CDR3: CASSLTDRVLQQYF
DNA: TGTGCCAGCAGTTTAACGGACAGGGTCCTCCAGCAGTACTTC

V: TRBV24-1
D: TRBD2
size: NA
J: TRBJ2-3
CDR3: CATTSGGVSTDTQYF
DNA: TGTGCCACCACTAGCGGGGGGGTAAGCACAGATACGCAGTATTTT